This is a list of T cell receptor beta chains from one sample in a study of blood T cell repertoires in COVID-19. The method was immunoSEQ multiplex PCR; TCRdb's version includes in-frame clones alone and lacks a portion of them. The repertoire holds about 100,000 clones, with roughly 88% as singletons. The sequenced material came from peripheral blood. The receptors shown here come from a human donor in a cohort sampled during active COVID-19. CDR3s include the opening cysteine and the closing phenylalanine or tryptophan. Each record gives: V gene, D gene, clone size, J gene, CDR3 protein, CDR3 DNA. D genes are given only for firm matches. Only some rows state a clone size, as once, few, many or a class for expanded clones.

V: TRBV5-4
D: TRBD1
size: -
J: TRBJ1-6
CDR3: CASSPDRRVSPLHF
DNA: TGTGCCAGCAGCCCGGACAGGCGCGTCTCACCCCTCCACTTT

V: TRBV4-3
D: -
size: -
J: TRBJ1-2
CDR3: CASSQDQINYGYTF
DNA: TGCGCCAGCAGCCAAGATCAGATTAACTATGGCTACACCTTC

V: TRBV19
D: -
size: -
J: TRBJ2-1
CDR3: CASSILRPGTRSYNEQFF
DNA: TGTGCCAGTAGTATCTTACGCCCCGGGACAAGATCCTACAATGAGCAGTTCTTC

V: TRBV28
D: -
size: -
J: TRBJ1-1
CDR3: CASSFRSPTEAFF
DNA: TGTGCCAGCAGTTTTCGGTCTCCCACTGAAGCTTTCTTT

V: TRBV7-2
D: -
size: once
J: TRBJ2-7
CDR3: CASSLAGGYEQYF
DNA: TGTGCCAGCAGCTTAGCGGGAGGCTACGAGCAGTACTTC

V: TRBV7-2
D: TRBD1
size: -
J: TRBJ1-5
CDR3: CASSFIQGAQPQHF
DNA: TGTGCCAGCAGCTTTATTCAGGGGGCCCAGCCCCAGCATTTT

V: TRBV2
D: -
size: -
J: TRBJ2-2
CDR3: CASRGGRTGELFF
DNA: TGTGCCAGCAGGGGGGGACGAACCGGGGAGCTGTTTTTT

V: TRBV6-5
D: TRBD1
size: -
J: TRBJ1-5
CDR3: CASSPGQGHQPQHF
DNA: TGTGCCAGCAGTCCGGGACAGGGTCATCAGCCCCAGCATTTT

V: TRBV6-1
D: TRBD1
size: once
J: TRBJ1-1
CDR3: CASSEGTGNTEAFF
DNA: TGTGCCAGCAGTGAAGGGACAGGGAACACTGAAGCTTTCTTT

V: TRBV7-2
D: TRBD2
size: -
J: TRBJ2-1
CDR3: CASSREVNEQFF
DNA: TGTGCCAGCAGCCGGGAGGTAAATGAGCAGTTCTTC

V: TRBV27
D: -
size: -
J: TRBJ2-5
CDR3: CASSLQARQIQETQYF
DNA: TGTGCCAGCAGTTTACAGGCCCGACAGATTCAAGAGACCCAGTACTTC

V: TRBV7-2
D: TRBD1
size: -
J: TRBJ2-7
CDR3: CASSLVQGVYEQYF
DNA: TGTGCCAGCAGCTTAGTACAGGGGGTCTACGAGCAGTACTTC

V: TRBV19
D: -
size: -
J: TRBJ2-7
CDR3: CASSIGGRGKSSYEQYF
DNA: TGTGCCAGTAGTATAGGCGGAAGGGGGAAGAGCTCCTACGAGCAGTACTTC

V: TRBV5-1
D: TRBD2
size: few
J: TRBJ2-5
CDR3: CASSLDGGRAVETQYF
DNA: TGCGCCAGCAGCTTGGATGGCGGGAGGGCCGTGGAGACCCAGTACTTC

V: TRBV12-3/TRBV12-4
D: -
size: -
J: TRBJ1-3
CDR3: CAAAGVRGNTIYF
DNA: TGTGCCGCCGCAGGGGTCCGTGGAAACACCATATATTTT

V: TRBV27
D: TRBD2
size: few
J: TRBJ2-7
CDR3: CASSRSGNYEQYF
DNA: TGTGCCAGCAGCAGAAGCGGGAACTACGAGCAGTACTTC

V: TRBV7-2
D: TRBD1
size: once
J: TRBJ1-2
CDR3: CASSSRGQGSASYGYTF
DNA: TGTGCCAGCAGCTCCCGCGGACAGGGGTCCGCCTCCTATGGCTACACCTTC

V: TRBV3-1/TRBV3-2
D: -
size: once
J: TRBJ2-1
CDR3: CASSQDMPSETYNEQFF
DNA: TGTGCCAGCAGCCAAGATATGCCTAGCGAGACCTACAATGAGCAGTTCTTC

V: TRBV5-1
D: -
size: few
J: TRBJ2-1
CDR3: CASSFLPQGPGSYNEQFF
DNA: TGCGCCAGCAGCTTTTTACCCCAGGGCCCGGGCTCCTACAATGAGCAGTTCTTC

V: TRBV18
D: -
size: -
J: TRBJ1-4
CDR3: CASSPRRGGGTNEKLFF
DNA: TGTGCCAGCTCACCACGGAGGGGGGGTGGCACTAATGAAAAACTGTTTTTT

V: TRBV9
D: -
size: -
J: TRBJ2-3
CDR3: CASSVVGGDPAPDTQYF
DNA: TGTGCCAGCAGCGTAGTGGGGGGAGACCCGGCCCCAGATACGCAGTATTTT

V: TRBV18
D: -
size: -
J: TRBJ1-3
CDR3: CASSPGPSSGNTIYF
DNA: TGTGCCAGCTCACCGGGGCCGAGCTCTGGAAACACCATATATTTT

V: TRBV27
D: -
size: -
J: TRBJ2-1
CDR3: CASSFGYYNEQFF
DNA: TGTGCCAGCAGTTTCGGGTACTACAATGAGCAGTTCTTC

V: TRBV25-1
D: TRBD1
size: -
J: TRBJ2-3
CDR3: CASRDRGGGTDTQYF
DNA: TGTGCCAGCAGAGACAGGGGAGGTGGCACAGATACGCAGTATTTT

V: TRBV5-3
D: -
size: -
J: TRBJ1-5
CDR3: CARSLFGSSGEGPNQPQHF
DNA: TGTGCCAGAAGCTTGTTTGGGTCATCGGGGGAGGGGCCGAATCAGCCCCAGCATTTT

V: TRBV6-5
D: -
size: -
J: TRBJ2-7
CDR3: CASSTGLGYEQYF
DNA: TGTGCCAGCAGTACAGGGTTGGGCTACGAGCAGTACTTC

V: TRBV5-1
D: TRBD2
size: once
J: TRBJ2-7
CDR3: CASSLRSTSGVKEQYF
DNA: TGCGCCAGCAGCTTGAGATCGACTAGCGGGGTAAAGGAGCAGTACTTC

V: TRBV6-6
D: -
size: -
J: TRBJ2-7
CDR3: CASSYIGAEQYF
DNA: TGTGCCAGCAGTTACATAGGGGCAGAGCAGTACTTC

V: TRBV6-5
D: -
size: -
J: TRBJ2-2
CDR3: CASRPYELNTGELFF
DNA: TGTGCCAGCAGGCCGTATGAGCTTAACACCGGGGAGCTGTTTTTT

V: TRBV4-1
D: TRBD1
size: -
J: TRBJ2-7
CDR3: CASSQTPGQGSEQYF
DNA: TGCGCCAGCAGCCAAACACCGGGACAGGGTTCTGAGCAGTACTTC

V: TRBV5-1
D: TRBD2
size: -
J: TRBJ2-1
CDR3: CASSPGLAGYNEQFF
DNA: TGCGCCAGCAGTCCTGGACTAGCGGGCTACAATGAGCAGTTCTTC

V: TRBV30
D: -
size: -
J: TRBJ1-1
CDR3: CAWRVAGGHTEAFF
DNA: TGTGCCTGGAGGGTGGCGGGGGGACACACTGAAGCTTTCTTT

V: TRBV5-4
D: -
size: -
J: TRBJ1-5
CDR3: CASSLRGSNQPQHF
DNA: TGTGCCAGCAGCTTAAGGGGTAGCAATCAGCCCCAGCATTTT

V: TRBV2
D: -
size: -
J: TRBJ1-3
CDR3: CASSEGQGNSGNTIYF
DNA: TGTGCCAGCAGTGAAGGGCAGGGTAACTCTGGAAACACCATATATTTT

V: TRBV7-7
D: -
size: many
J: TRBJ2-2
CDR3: CASSLQGSPTGELFF
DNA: TGTGCCAGCAGCCTCCAGGGGTCCCCTACCGGGGAGCTGTTTTTT

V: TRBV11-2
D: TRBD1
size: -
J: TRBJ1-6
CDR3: CASSRGQTYNSPLHF
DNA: TGTGCCAGCAGCCGGGGACAGACTTATAATTCACCCCTCCACTTT

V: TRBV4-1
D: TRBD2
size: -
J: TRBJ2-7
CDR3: CASSQELAGSSYEQYF
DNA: TGCGCCAGCAGCCAAGAACTAGCGGGCTCCTCCTACGAGCAGTACTTC

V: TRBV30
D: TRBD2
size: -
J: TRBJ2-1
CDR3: CAWDGGSGSNEQFF
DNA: TGTGCTTGGGACGGGGGAAGCGGGAGTAATGAGCAGTTCTTC

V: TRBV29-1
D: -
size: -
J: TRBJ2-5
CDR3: CSVDKGGETQYF
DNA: TGCAGCGTTGATAAGGGAGGAGAGACCCAGTACTTC

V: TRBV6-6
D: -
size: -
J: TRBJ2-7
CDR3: CASSYSGAGAGEQYF
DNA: TGTGCCAGCAGTTACTCTGGGGCAGGGGCGGGCGAGCAGTACTTC

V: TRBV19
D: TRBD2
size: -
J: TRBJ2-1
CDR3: CASSIWETSGDEQFF
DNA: TGTGCCAGTAGTATCTGGGAGACTAGCGGGGATGAGCAGTTCTTC

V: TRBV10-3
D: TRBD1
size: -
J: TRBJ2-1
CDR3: CAISEQGVGSDEQFF
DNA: TGTGCCATCAGTGAGCAGGGGGTAGGTAGTGATGAGCAGTTCTTC

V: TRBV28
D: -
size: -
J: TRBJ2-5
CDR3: CASSPISQGAQYF
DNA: TGTGCCAGCAGCCCAATTTCACAGGGAGCCCAGTACTTC

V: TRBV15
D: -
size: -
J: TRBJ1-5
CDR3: CATSRIGEGNQPQHF
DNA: TGTGCCACCAGCAGAATAGGGGAGGGCAATCAGCCCCAGCATTTT

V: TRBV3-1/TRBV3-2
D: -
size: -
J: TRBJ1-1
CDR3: CASSQPQGEAFF
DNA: TGTGCCAGCAGCCAACCACAGGGCGAAGCTTTCTTT

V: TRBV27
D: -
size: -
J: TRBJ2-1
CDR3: CASSSPPGSPSYNEQFF
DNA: TGTGCCAGCAGTTCCCCCCCCGGGAGCCCCTCCTACAATGAGCAGTTCTTC

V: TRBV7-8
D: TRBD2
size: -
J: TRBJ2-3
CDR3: CASSLAGGSGQSTSTDTQYF
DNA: TGTGCCAGCAGCTTAGCCGGGGGGAGCGGGCAATCAACGAGCACAGATACGCAGTATTTT

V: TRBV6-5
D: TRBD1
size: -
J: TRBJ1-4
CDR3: CASSYSGGWTNEKLFF
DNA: TGTGCCAGCAGTTACTCAGGGGGCTGGACTAATGAAAAACTGTTTTTT

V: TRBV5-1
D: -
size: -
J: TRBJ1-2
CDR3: CASSNRENYGYTF
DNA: TGCGCCAGCAGTAACAGGGAAAACTATGGCTACACCTTC

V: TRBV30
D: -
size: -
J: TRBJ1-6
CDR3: CAWIPPGQGDNSPLHF
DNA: TGTGCCTGGATCCCCCCAGGGCAGGGCGATAATTCACCCCTCCACTTT

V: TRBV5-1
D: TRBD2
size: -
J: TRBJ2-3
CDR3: CASSLTSGSRPDTQYF
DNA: TGCGCCAGCAGCTTGACTAGCGGGAGTAGGCCAGATACGCAGTATTTT

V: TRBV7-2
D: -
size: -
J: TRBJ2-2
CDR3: CASSFSGVNTGELFF
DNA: TGTGCCAGCAGTTTTAGCGGAGTAAACACCGGGGAGCTGTTTTTT

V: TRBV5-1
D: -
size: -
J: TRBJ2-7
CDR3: CASTIRVGSFYEQYF
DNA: TGCGCCAGCACCATCAGGGTGGGAAGTTTCTACGAGCAGTACTTC